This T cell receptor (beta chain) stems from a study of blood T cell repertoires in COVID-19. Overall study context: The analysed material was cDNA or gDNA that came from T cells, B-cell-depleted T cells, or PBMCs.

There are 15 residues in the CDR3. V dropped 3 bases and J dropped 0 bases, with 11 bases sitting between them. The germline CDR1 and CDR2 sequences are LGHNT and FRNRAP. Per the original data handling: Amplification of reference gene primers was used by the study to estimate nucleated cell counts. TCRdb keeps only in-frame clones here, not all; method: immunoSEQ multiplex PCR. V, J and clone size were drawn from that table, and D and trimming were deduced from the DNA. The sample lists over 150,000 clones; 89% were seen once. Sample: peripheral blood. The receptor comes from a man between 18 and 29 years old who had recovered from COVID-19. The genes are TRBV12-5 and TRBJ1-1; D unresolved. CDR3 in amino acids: CASGFREGVNTEAFF. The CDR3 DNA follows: TGTGCTAGTGGTTTCCGGGAAGGTGTGAACACTGAAGCTTTCTTT.